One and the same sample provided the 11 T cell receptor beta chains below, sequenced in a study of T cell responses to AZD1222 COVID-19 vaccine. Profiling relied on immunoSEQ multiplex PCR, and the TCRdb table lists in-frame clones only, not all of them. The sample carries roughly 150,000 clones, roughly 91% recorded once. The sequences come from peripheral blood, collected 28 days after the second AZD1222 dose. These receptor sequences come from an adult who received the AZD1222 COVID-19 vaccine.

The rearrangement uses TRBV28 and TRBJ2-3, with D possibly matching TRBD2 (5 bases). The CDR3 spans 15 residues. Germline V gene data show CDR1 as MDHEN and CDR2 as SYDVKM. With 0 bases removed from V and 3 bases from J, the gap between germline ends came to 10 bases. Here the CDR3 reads CASSLWGRGTDTQYF. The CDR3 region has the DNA TGTGCCAGCAGTTTATGGGGGAGAGGAACAGATACGCAGTATTTT.

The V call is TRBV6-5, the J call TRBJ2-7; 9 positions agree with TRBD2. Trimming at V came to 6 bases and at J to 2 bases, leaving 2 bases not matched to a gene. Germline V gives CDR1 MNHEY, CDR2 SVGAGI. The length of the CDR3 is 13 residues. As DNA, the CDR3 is TGTGCCAGCAGGACTAGCGGTACCTACGAGCAGTACTTC. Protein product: CASRTSGTYEQYF.

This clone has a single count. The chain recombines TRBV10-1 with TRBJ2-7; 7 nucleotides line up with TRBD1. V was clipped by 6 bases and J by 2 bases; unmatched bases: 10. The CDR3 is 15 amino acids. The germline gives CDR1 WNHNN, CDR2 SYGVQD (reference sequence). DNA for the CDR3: TGCGCCAGCAGCGACGACAGGGACCATGCCTACGAGCAGTACTTC. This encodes CASSDDRDHAYEQYF.

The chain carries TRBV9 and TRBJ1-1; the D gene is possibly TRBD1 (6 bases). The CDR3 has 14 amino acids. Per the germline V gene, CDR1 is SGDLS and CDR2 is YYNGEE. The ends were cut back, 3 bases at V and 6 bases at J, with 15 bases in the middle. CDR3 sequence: CASSGGPGGAEAFF. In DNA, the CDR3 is TGTGCCAGCAGCGGGGGCCCCGGGGGCGCTGAAGCTTTCTTT.

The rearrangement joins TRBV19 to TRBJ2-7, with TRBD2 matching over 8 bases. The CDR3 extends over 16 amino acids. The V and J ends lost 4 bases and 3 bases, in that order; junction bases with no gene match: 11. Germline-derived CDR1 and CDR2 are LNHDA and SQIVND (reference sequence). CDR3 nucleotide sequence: TGTGCCAGTAGTAGAAAAACACTAGCGGAAGGCTACGAGCAGTACTTC. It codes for CASSRKTLAEGYEQYF.

The CDR3 loop reads CAWSEPGIYEQYF. CDR3 DNA sequence: TGTGCCTGGAGTGAGCCAGGAATTTACGAGCAGTACTTC. The chain has TRBV30 and TRBJ2-7, with D unresolved. V was trimmed by 1 base and J by 4 bases, leaving 11 bases between them. Looked up from germline, CDR1 is GTSNPN and CDR2 is SVGIG (reference sequence). This CDR3 has 13 amino acids.

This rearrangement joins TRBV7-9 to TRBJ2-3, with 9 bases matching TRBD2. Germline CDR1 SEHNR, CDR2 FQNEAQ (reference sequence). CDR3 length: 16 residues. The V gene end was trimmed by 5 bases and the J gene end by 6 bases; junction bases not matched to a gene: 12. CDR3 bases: TGTGCCAGCAGCCCCTTAGCGGGAGAAGGGGGGGATACGCAGTATTTT. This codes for CASSPLAGEGGDTQYF. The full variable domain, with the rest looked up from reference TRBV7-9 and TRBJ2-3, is DTGVSQNPRHKITKRGQNVTFRCDPISEHNRLYWYRQTLGQGPEFLTYFQNEAQLEKSRLLSDRFSAERPKGSFSTLEIQRTEQGDSAMYLCASSPLAGEGGDTQYFGPGTRLTVL.

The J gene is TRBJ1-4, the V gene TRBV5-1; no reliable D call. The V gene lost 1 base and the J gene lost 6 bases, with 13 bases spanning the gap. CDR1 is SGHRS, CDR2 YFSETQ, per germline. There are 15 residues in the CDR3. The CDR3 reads CASSLTSGRDEKLFF. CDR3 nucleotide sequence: TGCGCCAGCAGCTTGACCTCGGGGAGAGATGAAAAACTGTTTTTT.

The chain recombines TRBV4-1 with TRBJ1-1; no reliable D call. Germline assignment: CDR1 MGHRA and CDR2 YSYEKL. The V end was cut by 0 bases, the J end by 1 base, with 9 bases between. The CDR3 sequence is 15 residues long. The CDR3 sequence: CASSQEGMPNTEAFF. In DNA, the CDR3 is TGCGCCAGCAGCCAAGAGGGGATGCCGAACACTGAAGCTTTCTTT.

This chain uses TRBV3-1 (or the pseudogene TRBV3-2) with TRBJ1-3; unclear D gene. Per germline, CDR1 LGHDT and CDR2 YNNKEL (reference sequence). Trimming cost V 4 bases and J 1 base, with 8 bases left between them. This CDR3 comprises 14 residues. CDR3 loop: CASSPVMSGNTIYF. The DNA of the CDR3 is TGTGCCAGCAGCCCCGTTATGTCTGGAAACACCATATATTTT.

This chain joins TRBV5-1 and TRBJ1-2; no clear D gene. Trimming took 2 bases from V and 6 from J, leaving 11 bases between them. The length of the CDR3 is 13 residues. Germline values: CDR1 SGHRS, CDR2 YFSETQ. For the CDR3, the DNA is TGCGCCAGCAGCTTCCAGGTGGCTGATGGCTACACCTTC. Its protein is CASSFQVADGYTF.